The 12 T cell receptor beta chains listed next were all sequenced from one sample in a study of OX40 agonist ivuxolimab in advanced cancers. TCRdb's copy holds only in-frame clones and misses some; the assay was immunoSEQ multiplex PCR. The sample includes more than 35,000 clones, approximately 90% seen only once; the top ten take under 0.7%. Sequenced here: CD4+ or CD8+ T cells sorted from blood, sampled in a trial of the OX40 agonist ivuxolimab. The receptors come from an adult with an advanced solid tumor such as melanoma, head and neck, liver or kidney cancer.

The V and J genes are TRBV5-1 and TRBJ2-5; 11 nucleotides match TRBD2. The germline gives CDR1 SGHRS, CDR2 YFSETQ. J lost 1 base, V lost 4 bases, and 3 bases had no gene match. The CDR3 spans 15 residues. In nucleotides, the CDR3 is TGCGCCAGCAGCAAGCTAGCGGGGGGCCAAGAGACCCAGTACTTC. Protein sequence: CASSKLAGGQETQYF.

This rearrangement joins TRBV19 to TRBJ1-2, with D possibly being TRBD1 (5 bases). The CDR3 is 13 residues long. V gave up 8 bases and J gave up 6 bases, with 16 bases separating them. Germline V gives CDR1 LNHDA, CDR2 SQIVND (reference sequence). The CDR3: CASWSRGSDGYTF. The CDR3 nucleotides read TGTGCCAGTTGGTCGCGGGGCTCGGATGGCTACACCTTC.

V and J are TRBV5-1 and TRBJ2-7; unclear D gene. The ends were cut back, 0 bases at V and 7 bases at J, with 11 bases in the middle. CDR1 is SGHRS, CDR2 YFSETQ, per germline. The CDR3 length is 13 residues. The CDR3 nucleotides are TGCGCCAGCAGCTTGGCCCCGGGTCGGGAGCAGTACTTC. The encoded protein is CASSLAPGREQYF.

This rearrangement joins TRBV11-2 to TRBJ2-7, with D unclear. Trimming stripped 5 bases from V and 4 bases from J, with 6 bases between. The CDR3 covers 11 residues. Germline CDR1 and CDR2: SGHAT and FQNNGV. Written as DNA, the CDR3 is TGTGCCAGCAGCCCCTCGTACGAGCAGTACTTC. As protein: CASSPSYEQYF.

The genes are TRBV4-1 and TRBJ2-2; D remains unclear. CDR3 length: 16 amino acids. V gave up 1 base and J gave up 2 bases, with 11 bases separating them. Per germline, CDR1 MGHRA and CDR2 YSYEKL. CDR3 nucleotides: TGCGCCAGCAGCCAAGGCTTCAGTTCAAACACCGGGGAGCTGTTTTTT. It codes for CASSQGFSSNTGELFF.

The chain couples TRBV7-3 to TRBJ2-5; no clear D gene. The ends were cut back, 6 bases at V and 4 bases at J, with 9 bases in the middle. Germline V CDR1 and CDR2: SGHTA, FQGTGA. The length of the CDR3 is 12 residues. CDR3 residues: CASSSVGETQYF. The CDR3 DNA follows: TGTGCCAGCAGTTCAGTGGGAGAGACCCAGTACTTC.

A word on this clone: A junction end diverges from the germline sequence, so it may reflect a read error. The chain has TRBV7-7 and TRBJ2-2, with D possibly being TRBD1 (6 bases). Looked up from germline, CDR1 is SSHAT and CDR2 is FNYEAQ (reference sequence). This CDR3 has 14 amino acids. This CDR3 reads CASSSMTTGTELFF. Here the CDR3 DNA reads TGTGCTAGCAGCTCGATGACTACAGGGACGGAGCTGTTTTTT.

V is TRBV6-5 and J is TRBJ1-2, with D maybe TRBD1 (6 bases). The CDR3 loop spans 15 amino acids. V was shortened by 6 bases and J by 4 bases, with 18 bases between the two germline ends. Germline CDR1 and CDR2: MNHEY and SVGAGI. DNA for the CDR3: TGTGCCAGCAGCACAGGGACCAACGGGATCTATGGCTACACCTTC. Translation: CASSTGTNGIYGYTF.

The chain uses TRBV6-1 and TRBJ1-4; 7 positions match TRBD1. V shed 3 bases, J shed 5 bases, and the junction held 9 bases outside the gene matches. CDR3 size: 16 residues. CDR1 and CDR2 from the germline V gene are MNHNS and SASEGT. This CDR3 reads CASSDPRQGSNEKLFF. CDR3 nucleotides: TGTGCCAGCAGTGACCCTCGACAGGGTTCGAATGAAAAACTGTTTTTT.

V gene TRBV6-5 combines with J gene TRBJ2-1; 8 bases are shared with TRBD1. This CDR3 contains 14 residues. Germline V gene sequence: CDR1 MNHEY, CDR2 SVGAGI. V gave up 4 bases and J gave up 8 bases; unmatched junction bases: 7. CDR3 in amino acids: CASSLDRERDEQFF. CDR3 nucleotide sequence: TGTGCCAGCAGTTTGGACAGGGAGAGGGATGAGCAGTTCTTC.

The gene calls are TRBV15 and TRBJ1-1; D is unclear. Germline V CDR1 and CDR2: LNHNV, YYDKDF (reference sequence). Trimming pared 1 base from V and 1 base from J, leaving 13 bases between. CDR3 size: 16 residues. The CDR3 DNA follows: TGTGCCACCAGCAGAGGGGCCGCACCAACGAACACTGAAGCTTTCTTT. It yields the protein CATSRGAAPTNTEAFF.

The rearrangement uses TRBV5-1 and TRBJ1-4, with no clear D. The germline gives CDR1 SGHRS, CDR2 YFSETQ. CDR3 length: 14 residues. Trimming stripped 1 base from V and 4 bases from J, with 8 bases between. CDR3 residues: CASSLSSHNEKLFF. CDR3 DNA: TGCGCCAGCAGCTTGAGCAGTCATAATGAAAAACTGTTTTTT.